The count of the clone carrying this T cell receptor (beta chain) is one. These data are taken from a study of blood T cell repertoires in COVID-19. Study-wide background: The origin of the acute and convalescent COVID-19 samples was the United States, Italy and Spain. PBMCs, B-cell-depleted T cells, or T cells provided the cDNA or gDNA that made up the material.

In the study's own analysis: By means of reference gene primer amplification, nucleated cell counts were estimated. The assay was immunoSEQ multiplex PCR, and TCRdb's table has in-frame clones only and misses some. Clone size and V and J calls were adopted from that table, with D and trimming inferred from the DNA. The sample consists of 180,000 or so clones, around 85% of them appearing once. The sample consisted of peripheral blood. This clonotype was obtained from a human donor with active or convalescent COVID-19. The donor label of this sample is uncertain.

CDR3 amino acids: CAWSLGQNSPLHF. In DNA, the CDR3 is TGTGCCTGGAGTCTCGGACAGAATTCACCCCTCCACTTT. The genes are TRBV30 and TRBJ1-6; tentatively, D is TRBD1 (6 bases). With 2 bases removed from V and 7 bases from J, the gap between germline ends came to 9 bases. Germline V gene sequence: CDR1 GTSNPN, CDR2 SVGIG (reference sequence). The CDR3 runs 13 residues. Using reference TRBV30 and TRBJ1-6 for the parts outside the CDR3, the full variable domain is SQTIHQWPATLVQPVGSPLSLECTVEGTSNPNLYWYRQAAGRGLQLLFYSVGIGQISSEVPQNLSASRPQDRQFILSSKKLLLSDSGFYLCAWSLGQNSPLHFGNGTRLTVT.